Shown below are 27 T cell receptor beta chains from a single sample sequenced in a study of T cell responses to AZD1222 COVID-19 vaccine. Generated by immunoSEQ multiplex PCR, the TCRdb table keeps only in-frame clones and is missing some. Of 130,000 to 150,000 clones listed, more than 90% are singletons. The material sequenced was peripheral blood, taken on day 0 of AZD1222 vaccination. The receptor set was obtained from an adult in good health.

The V and J genes are TRBV30 and TRBJ1-2, with TRBD1 as a possible D gene (6 bases). Germline loops: CDR1 GTSNPN, CDR2 SVGIG (reference sequence). The CDR3 length is 13 residues. V lost 3 bases and J 3 bases, leaving 11 bases between the germline ends. Here the CDR3 reads CAWREQGYYGYTF. The CDR3 coding sequence is TGTGCCTGGAGGGAACAGGGATACTATGGCTACACCTTC.

The gene calls are TRBV10-3 and TRBJ1-2; D not certain. Germline CDR1 ENHRY, CDR2 SYGVKD. V was pared by 6 bases and J by 4 bases, with 12 bases between. CDR3 length equals 13 residues. CDR3 residues: CAIRYEGGYGYTF. The CDR3 nucleotides are TGTGCCATCAGATACGAGGGCGGCTATGGCTACACCTTC.

This chain links TRBV30 with TRBJ2-5; TRBD2 is a possible D gene (7 bases). The germline V and J ends were trimmed by 2 bases and 1 base, with 8 bases remaining between them. Germline-derived CDR1 and CDR2 are GTSNPN and SVGIG (reference sequence). The CDR3 has 13 amino acids. For the CDR3, the DNA is TGTGCCTGGAGTCGGGGGGCCCAAGAGACCCAGTACTTC. The encoded protein is CAWSRGAQETQYF.

This clone was seen a few times. This rearrangement joins TRBV2 to TRBJ2-2; no clear D gene. The V end lost 5 bases, the J end lost 3 bases, and 10 bases lay between the germline ends. CDR1 and CDR2 (germline): SNHLY, FYNNEI. This CDR3 region has 14 residues. The CDR3 protein is CASSPNVYTGELFF. The CDR3 DNA follows: TGTGCCAGCAGTCCCAATGTTTACACCGGGGAGCTGTTTTTT.

Turning to this clone: This same CDR3 is encoded by further DNA sequences in the sample. The chain has TRBV4-1 and TRBJ2-7, with TRBD1 identical over 8 bases. The V and J ends lost 4 bases and 4 bases, in that order; junction bases with no gene match: 6. The CDR3 has 14 residues. CDR1 and CDR2 from the germline V gene are MGHRA and YSYEKL. CDR3 residues: CASSLGQGRYEQYF. For the CDR3, the DNA is TGCGCCAGCAGCCTCGGACAGGGAAGGTACGAGCAGTACTTC.

The chain combines TRBV6-4 with TRBJ2-2; TRBD1 or TRBD2 may be the D gene (5 bases each). Germline V lookup: CDR1 MRHNA, CDR2 SNTAGT. The V end was cut by 6 bases, the J end by 5 bases, with 19 bases between. CDR3 length: 16 residues. This CDR3 is CASSPDGGIATGELFF. The CDR3 region has the DNA TGTGCCAGCAGCCCAGATGGGGGTATAGCGACCGGGGAGCTGTTTTTT.

The chain carries TRBV27 and TRBJ2-6; D call uncertain. The CDR3 contains 16 residues. Deletions cut 7 bases from V and 0 bases from J, with 13 bases between. The germline gives CDR1 MNHEY, CDR2 SMNVEV (reference sequence). This CDR3 is CASTSMSLSGANVLTF. CDR3 sequence (DNA): TGTGCCAGCACCTCCATGTCGCTCTCTGGGGCCAACGTCCTGACTTTC.

The chain has TRBV6-6 and TRBJ1-1; 8 bases match TRBD1. CDR1 and CDR2 (germline): MNHNY, SVGAGI (reference sequence). V trimming: 5 bases; J trimming: 7 bases; junction bases outside the gene matches: 15. This CDR3 is built from 16 residues. CDR3 protein: CASSLPLRGPEGEAFF. CDR3 coding DNA: TGTGCCAGCAGTCTACCGCTCAGGGGGCCCGAGGGTGAAGCTTTCTTT.

V and J are TRBV28 and TRBJ1-2; perhaps TRBD1 as D (5 bases). CDR1 MDHEN and CDR2 SYDVKM come from the germline V gene. Trimming pared 5 bases from V and 5 bases from J, leaving 21 bases between. The CDR3 is 16 amino acids. Here the CDR3 DNA reads TGTGCCAGCAGTACTGGCGACCCAGGGATTGGGTATGGCTACACCTTC. Its protein product is CASSTGDPGIGYGYTF.

The table lists this clone with a count of one. V gene TRBV5-1 combines with J gene TRBJ2-1; 9 nucleotides line up with TRBD1. The junction had 7 bases not matched to a gene; V was cut back by 4 bases and J by 5 bases. This CDR3 spans 15 amino acids. Germline values: CDR1 SGHRS, CDR2 YFSETQ. DNA for the CDR3: TGCGCCAGCAGCCGGCCGGGACAGGGACACAATGAGCAGTTCTTC. The encoded protein is CASSRPGQGHNEQFF.

The chain joins TRBV6-4 to TRBJ1-2; no clear D. Per germline, CDR1 MRHNA and CDR2 SNTAGT. This CDR3 spans 13 amino acids. V was pared by 0 bases and J by 6 bases, with 8 bases between. The CDR3 loop is CASSDSSVDGYTF. CDR3 in DNA: TGTGCCAGCAGTGACTCGTCGGTGGATGGCTACACCTTC.

The gene calls are TRBV6-4 and TRBJ2-1, with 9 bases that match TRBD2. V trimming: 1 base; J trimming: 9 bases; junction bases outside the gene matches: 7. CDR1 and CDR2 (germline): MRHNA, SNTAGT. The CDR3 is 15 residues long. The DNA of the CDR3 is TGTGCCAGCAGTGACTTGCGGGGGGGGCTAGGTGAGCAGTTCTTC. Translated, it gives CASSDLRGGLGEQFF.

The chain joins TRBV10-3 to TRBJ1-2, with D maybe TRBD1 (5 bases). Germline CDR1 ENHRY, CDR2 SYGVKD. Trimming shortened V by 6 bases and J by 0 bases, and 14 bases separated the two germline ends. The CDR3 loop spans 15 amino acids. The CDR3 sequence: CAIRAVTESNYGYTF. The CDR3 nucleotides are TGTGCCATCAGGGCGGTGACAGAATCTAACTATGGCTACACCTTC.

The genes are TRBV30 and TRBJ2-7; D call uncertain. There are 13 residues in the CDR3. The germline V and J ends were trimmed by 0 bases and 2 bases, with 8 bases remaining between them. Germline V gene lookup returns CDR1 GTSNPN and CDR2 SVGIG (reference sequence). In DNA form, the CDR3 reads TGTGCCTGGAGTGTGAACGTAGCCTACGAGCAGTACTTC. Translated, it gives CAWSVNVAYEQYF.

The chain is built from TRBV5-4 and TRBJ1-3; TRBD1 might be the D (5 bases). Germline V gene sequence: CDR1 SGHNT, CDR2 YYREEE (reference sequence). This CDR3 has 13 residues. Between the trimmed V and J ends, which lost 3 bases and 4 bases, there was a span of 8 bases. The DNA for the CDR3 is TGTGCCAGCAGCTCGGGACGGGGAAACACCATATATTTT. Amino acids: CASSSGRGNTIYF.

The genes are TRBV29-1 and TRBJ1-1; D not resolved. Germline values: CDR1 SQVTM, CDR2 ANQGSEA. Trimming pared 4 bases from V and 0 bases from J, leaving 15 bases between. This CDR3 is built from 15 residues. The CDR3 bases are TGCAGCGTTGCGACTTACCGGTCTGTGAACACTGAAGCTTTCTTT. Amino acid sequence: CSVATYRSVNTEAFF. Drawing the rest from reference TRBV29-1 and TRBJ1-1, the complete variable domain is SAVISQKPSRDICQRGTSLTIQCQVDSQVTMMFWYRQQPGQSLTLIATANQGSEATYESGFVIDKFPISRPNLTFSTLTVSNMSPEDSSIYLCSVATYRSVNTEAFFGQGTRLTVV.

The chain recombines TRBV3-1 (or the pseudogene TRBV3-2) with TRBJ2-7, with unresolved D. V lost 4 bases and J 3 bases, leaving 1 base between the germline ends. CDR1 is LGHDT, CDR2 YNNKEL, per germline (reference sequence). The CDR3 has 10 residues. CDR3 sequence (DNA): TGTGCCAGCAGCCGCTACGAGCAGTACTTC. Its protein is CASSRYEQYF.

The rearrangement uses TRBV9 and TRBJ1-2; no clear D. Germline CDR1 is SGDLS and CDR2 is YYNGEE. V was pared by 0 bases and J by 4 bases, with 13 bases between. The CDR3 has 15 amino acids. The CDR3 protein is CASSVEAVQVYGYTF. As DNA, the CDR3 is TGTGCCAGCAGCGTAGAGGCAGTGCAGGTCTATGGCTACACCTTC.

This clone is a singleton in its sample. The chain uses TRBV24-1 and TRBJ2-1, with D possibly being TRBD1 (6 bases). V was clipped by 0 bases and J by 10 bases, with 9 bases between them. The germline V gene encodes CDR1 KGHDR and CDR2 SFDVKD. The CDR3 has 13 amino acids. The CDR3 coding sequence is TGTGCCACCAGTGATTTGGGGGGCGAGGAGCAGTTCTTC. This encodes CATSDLGGEEQFF.

The chain joins TRBV7-9 to TRBJ2-4; tentatively, D is TRBD2 (5 bases). The V end lost 5 bases, the J end lost 5 bases, and 22 bases lay between the germline ends. The CDR3 is 17 residues long. Germline-derived CDR1 and CDR2 are SEHNR and FQNEAQ (reference sequence). The CDR3, as DNA: TGTGCCAGCAGCCCCCGGATTATCAGCGGCCCTGAAAACATTCAGTACTTC. It yields the protein CASSPRIISGPENIQYF.

The CDR3 loop is CASSLTGGTQPQHF. The CDR3 nucleotides read TGTGCCAGCAGCTTAACCGGGGGAACTCAGCCCCAGCATTTT. This chain links TRBV7-2 with TRBJ1-5; tentatively, D is TRBD1 (5 bases). Germline CDR1 is SGHTA and CDR2 is FQGNSA. The CDR3 has 14 residues. V was cut by 2 bases and J by 6 bases, with 11 bases left in between.

The rearrangement uses TRBV6-5 and TRBJ1-2; D unresolved. This CDR3 is built from 14 residues. CDR1 is MNHEY and CDR2 is SVGAGI in the germline V gene. Trimming cost V 6 bases and J 8 bases, with 19 bases left between them. The CDR3 DNA reads TGTGCCAGCAGAGAGAGGGCGGACCTGGGAGGCTACACCTTC. It yields the protein CASRERADLGGYTF.

The chain is built from TRBV14 and TRBJ1-2; TRBD1 aligns across 7 bases. Germline trimming cut 5 bases from V and 7 bases from J; bases unmatched to any gene: 7. CDR3 length: 13 amino acids. CDR1 SGHDN and CDR2 FVKESK come from the germline V gene. CDR3 loop: CASSRTTGVGYTF. CDR3 in DNA: TGTGCCAGCAGCAGGACTACAGGGGTTGGCTACACCTTC.

V usage is TRBV2 and J usage is TRBJ2-1; 7 bases map to TRBD2. Unmatched junction bases numbered 5, after V lost 5 bases and J lost 13 bases. The CDR3 runs to 11 residues. The germline V gene encodes CDR1 SNHLY and CDR2 FYNNEI. The CDR3 DNA reads as TGTGCCAGCAGTACCCGGGACTACCAGTTCTTC. Translated: CASSTRDYQFF.

The rearrangement joins TRBV7-9 to TRBJ1-5; 10 bases match TRBD1. The CDR3 totals 14 residues. V dropped 6 bases and J dropped 2; count of bases not matched to a gene: 1. CDR1 is SEHNR, CDR2 FQNEAQ, per germline (reference sequence). CDR3 bases: TGTGCCAGCAGTGGACAGGGGGGCAATCAGCCCCAGCATTTT. Translated: CASSGQGGNQPQHF. Full variable domain (rest looked up from reference TRBV7-9 and TRBJ1-5): DTGVSQNPRHKITKRGQNVTFRCDPISEHNRLYWYRQTLGQGPEFLTYFQNEAQLEKSRLLSDRFSAERPKGSFSTLEIQRTEQGDSAMYLCASSGQGGNQPQHFGDGTRLSIL.

The chain employs TRBV19 and TRBJ2-3, with TRBD2 matching over 10 bases. The CDR3 spans 18 residues. V lost 7 bases, J lost 0 bases, and 13 bases stayed unmatched. Germline CDR1 is LNHDA and CDR2 is SQIVND (reference sequence). CDR3 amino acids: CASTLRLAGIGSTDTQYF. The CDR3 nucleotides are TGTGCCAGTACCCTCCGACTAGCGGGCATAGGGAGCACAGATACGCAGTATTTT.

The chain couples TRBV19 to TRBJ1-1; no definite D call. The CDR3 totals 14 residues. CDR1 LNHDA and CDR2 SQIVND come from the germline V gene (reference sequence). V was shortened by 6 bases and J by 1 base, with 12 bases between the two germline ends. CDR3 region: CASSIRRENTEAFF. Here the CDR3 DNA reads TGTGCCAGTAGCATCAGACGGGAGAACACTGAAGCTTTCTTT.